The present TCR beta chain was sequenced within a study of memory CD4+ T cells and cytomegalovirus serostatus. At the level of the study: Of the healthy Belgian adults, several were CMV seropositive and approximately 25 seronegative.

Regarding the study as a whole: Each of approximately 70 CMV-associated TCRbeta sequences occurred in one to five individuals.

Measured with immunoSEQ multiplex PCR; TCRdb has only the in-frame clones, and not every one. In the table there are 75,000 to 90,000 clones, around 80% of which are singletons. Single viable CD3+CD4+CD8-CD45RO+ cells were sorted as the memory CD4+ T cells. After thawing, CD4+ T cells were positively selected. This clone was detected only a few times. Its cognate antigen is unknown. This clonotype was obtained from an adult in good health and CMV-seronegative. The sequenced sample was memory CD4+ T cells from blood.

CDR3 nucleotides: TGTGCCAGTATCCCTGGTACAGGGAGGTTTGAAGCTTTCTTT. Translation gives CASIPGTGRFEAFF. The chain carries TRBV19 and TRBJ1-1; the D gene is possibly TRBD1 (6 bases). Germline assignment: CDR1 LNHDA and CDR2 SQIVND (reference sequence). V lost 7 bases and J 7 bases, leaving 19 bases between the germline ends. This CDR3 is 14 amino acids long.